The clone carrying this T cell receptor (beta chain) was recorded many times. Every patient underwent thyroid surgery untreated. This record belongs to a study of metastatic and nonmetastatic thyroid tumors. TCRdb reassembled clones from the PCR reads with MiXCR. This sample has 20,000 to 30,000 clones, with approximately 13% found just once. The CDR3 runs 16 residues. Germline CDR1 reads LNHDA; CDR2 reads SQIVND (reference sequence). The germline V and J ends were trimmed by 4 bases and 2 bases, with 18 bases remaining between them. The receptor's source is a female donor with papillary thyroid cancer or a benign thyroid nodule (not recorded which). Some clones in this sample may be carry-over from other donors' samples. Source material: blood. The rearrangement links TRBV19 to TRBJ2-7, with D possibly being TRBD2 (5 bases). The DNA for the CDR3 is TGTGCCAGTAGTACCCCCCAGCACAGACTACCCTACGAGCAGTACTTC. This gives the protein CASSTPQHRLPYEQYF.